The 28 T cell receptor beta chains below come from one sample, sequenced in a study of cytomegalovirus exposure and HLA in healthy donors. The PCR employed 60 Vbeta primers together with 13 Jbeta primers. The repertoire was sequenced with immunoSEQ multiplex PCR; TCRdb's copy has only in-frame clones and lacks some. Here the sample spans more than 150,000 clones, 65% to 85% being singletons. The sample was PBMCs. The receptors were sampled from a man between 45 and 60 years old in good health and CMV-seropositive.

This clone was detected once. The chain joins TRBV10-2 to TRBJ2-4, with a tentative D call TRBD2 (6 bases). This CDR3 region has 17 residues. Trimming pared 4 bases from V and 1 base from J, leaving 17 bases between. Germline V gives CDR1 WSHSY, CDR2 SAAADI. The CDR3 DNA is TGCGCCAGCAGTGTTCCTCCCGGGGGAACCGCCAAAAACATTCAGTACTTC. Amino acid sequence: CASSVPPGGTAKNIQYF.

This chain connects TRBV11-3 to TRBJ2-3, with D maybe TRBD2 (5 bases). The CDR3 length is 12 residues. Germline CDR1 and CDR2: SGHNT and YENEEA. The V and J ends lost 3 bases and 5 bases respectively, with 6 bases between them. CDR3 sequence (DNA): TGTGCCAGCAGCTTCGGGGAAGATACGCAGTATTTT. Encoded protein: CASSFGEDTQYF.

This clone appeared a few times. The chain recombines TRBV5-1 with TRBJ2-7; 13 bases align to TRBD2. Germline CDR1 and CDR2: SGHRS and YFSETQ. The J segment lost 4 bases and the V segment lost 4 bases, leaving 2 bases of the junction unmatched. This CDR3 spans 14 amino acids. CDR3 DNA sequence: TGCGCCAGCAGCCCGGGACTAGCGGGATACGAGCAGTACTTC. This sequence encodes CASSPGLAGYEQYF. The whole variable domain, filled in from reference TRBV5-1 and TRBJ2-7, reads KAGVTQTPRYLIKTRGQQVTLSCSPISGHRSVSWYQQTPGQGLQFLFEYFSETQRNKGNFPGRFSGRQFSNSRSEMNVSTLELGDSALYLCASSPGLAGYEQYFGPGTRLTVT.

On this clone itself: Other nucleotide sequences from this sample produce the same CDR3. J is TRBJ2-7 and V is TRBV11-2; 7 nucleotides agree with TRBD2. CDR1 is SGHAT, CDR2 FQNNGV, per germline. The CDR3 spans 13 residues. V shed 3 bases, J shed 1 base, and the junction held 0 bases outside the gene matches. CDR3 sequence: CASSFGGSYEQYF. CDR3 bases: TGTGCCAGCAGCTTCGGGGGGTCCTACGAGCAGTACTTC.

The V gene is TRBV29-1, the J gene TRBJ2-1, with unresolved D. This CDR3 comprises 12 residues. Germline lookup yields CDR1 SQVTM and CDR2 ANQGSEA. Trimming stripped 4 bases from V and 7 bases from J, with 11 bases between. CDR3: CSVVAAWNEQFF. The CDR3 nucleotides read TGCAGCGTTGTGGCCGCCTGGAATGAGCAGTTCTTC.

V and J are TRBV18 and TRBJ1-1; TRBD1 matches at 7 bases. Losses at the gene ends were 3 bases for V and 1 base for J; bases not matched to a gene: 2. The CDR3 extends over 14 amino acids. CDR1 is KGHSH and CDR2 is LQKENI in the germline V gene. The CDR3 nucleotides are TGTGCCAGCTCACCGGACAGGAGGAACACTGAAGCTTTCTTT. It specifies CASSPDRRNTEAFF. The full variable domain, rest sourced from reference TRBV18 and TRBJ1-1, is NAGVMQNPRHLVRRRGQEARLRCSPMKGHSHVYWYRQLPEEGLKFMVYLQKENIIDESGMPKERFSAEFPKEGPSILRIQQVVRGDSAAYFCASSPDRRNTEAFFGQGTRLTVV.

The chain links TRBV18 to TRBJ1-1, with D hard to call. The germline V gene has CDR1 KGHSH and CDR2 LQKENI. The CDR3 is 14 residues long. V was trimmed by 3 bases and J by 3 bases, leaving 11 bases between them. The DNA of the CDR3 is TGTGCCAGCTCACCCGCGACAACACACACTGAAGCTTTCTTT. This encodes CASSPATTHTEAFF.

This clone was detected only once. The chain carries TRBV14 and TRBJ1-6; D not certain. The V gene lost 1 base and the J gene lost 5 bases, with 9 bases spanning the gap. The CDR3 loop spans 15 amino acids. Germline lookup yields CDR1 SGHDN and CDR2 FVKESK. CDR3 protein: CASSQGYGNNSPLHF. The CDR3 bases are TGTGCCAGCAGCCAAGGGTACGGGAATAATTCACCCCTCCACTTT.

This clone was counted between two and nine times. V is TRBV6-1 and J is TRBJ2-7; 9 positions agree with TRBD2. The CDR3 is 14 amino acids. Trimming took 7 bases from V and 0 from J; bases not matched to a gene: 4. CDR1 is MNHNS, CDR2 SASEGT, per germline. Written as DNA, the CDR3 is TGTGCCAGCACAGCGGGGGGTCTCTCCTACGAGCAGTACTTC. Translation: CASTAGGLSYEQYF.

The chain has TRBV7-2 and TRBJ2-7, with D possibly matching TRBD2 (5 bases). Per germline, CDR1 SGHTA and CDR2 FQGNSA. Trimming removed 5 bases from V and 5 bases from J, with 16 bases in between. The CDR3 has 14 residues. As DNA, the CDR3 is TGTGCCAGCAGCACCCGAAATAGCGCCCACGAGCAGTACTTC. Its translation: CASSTRNSAHEQYF. Using reference TRBV7-2 and TRBJ2-7 for the parts outside the CDR3, the full variable domain is GAGVSQSPSNKVTEKGKDVELRCDPISGHTALYWYRQSLGQGLEFLIYFQGNSAPDKSGLPSDRFSAERTGGSVSTLTIQRTQQEDSAVYLCASSTRNSAHEQYFGPGTRLTVT.

In DNA, the CDR3 is TGTGCCAGCAGCTTGACAGGCAGGACTAACTATGGCTACACCTTC. It specifies CASSLTGRTNYGYTF. The chain combines TRBV5-6 with TRBJ1-2; possible D gene TRBD1, 5 bases. V shed 1 base and J shed 0 bases, with 10 bases lying between them. Germline V gene lookup returns CDR1 SGHDT and CDR2 YYEEEE. There are 15 residues in the CDR3.

V gene TRBV7-2 combines with J gene TRBJ2-7; D is unclear. V was trimmed by 3 bases and J by 0 bases, leaving 6 bases between them. CDR1 and CDR2 from the germline V gene are SGHTA and FQGNSA. The CDR3 totals 13 residues. The CDR3 spells CASSFQFSYEQYF. The CDR3 DNA sequence: TGTGCCAGCAGCTTTCAGTTCTCCTACGAGCAGTACTTC.

This clone appeared a single time. The rearrangement links TRBV11-2 to TRBJ1-1; 9 nucleotides align to TRBD1. The CDR3 has 14 residues. Losses at the gene ends were 4 bases for V and 6 bases for J; bases not matched to a gene: 6. Germline V CDR1 and CDR2: SGHAT, FQNNGV. Here the CDR3 reads CASSSGQGLAEAFF. The CDR3 DNA reads TGTGCCAGCAGCTCGGGACAGGGTTTGGCTGAAGCTTTCTTT.

This sequence joins TRBV28 and TRBJ1-2; no clear D. The CDR3 covers 13 residues. Trimming took 2 bases from V and 2 from J, leaving 6 bases between them. In germline, CDR1 is MDHEN, CDR2 SYDVKM. In DNA form, the CDR3 reads TGTGCCAGCAGTTTAACAGTGAACTATGGCTACACCTTC. Its protein is CASSLTVNYGYTF.

This clone was detected only a few times. The chain carries TRBV6-5 and TRBJ1-2; 8 bases are a match to TRBD1. The V gene's germline CDR1 is MNHEY and CDR2 SVGAGI. The trim removed 0 bases at V and 6 bases at J, leaving 6 bases unmatched. The CDR3 has 15 amino acids. The CDR3: CASSYSRQGKNGYTF. DNA for the CDR3: TGTGCCAGCAGTTACTCGAGACAGGGGAAGAATGGCTACACCTTC.

The chain combines TRBV28 with TRBJ1-1; D is possibly TRBD1 (6 bases). The ends were cut back, 6 bases at V and 8 bases at J, with 13 bases in the middle. CDR1 MDHEN and CDR2 SYDVKM come from the germline V gene. The CDR3 runs to 12 residues. CDR3 bases: TGTGCCAGCAGCCGCGGGGGGCGGGAAGCTTTCTTT. Protein product: CASSRGGREAFF.

The genes are TRBV19 and TRBJ1-1; D unresolved. In germline, CDR1 is LNHDA, CDR2 SQIVND (reference sequence). CDR3 length: 13 residues. Trimming left V 1 base short and J 4 bases short, with 7 bases between. The CDR3 spells CASSIGQATEAFF. The CDR3 bases are TGTGCCAGTAGTATAGGCCAGGCCACTGAAGCTTTCTTT.

The CDR3 coding sequence is TGTGCCAGCAGTGCCAGGGCGGGACCCCAAGAGACCCAGTACTTC. Translating it yields CASSARAGPQETQYF. The chain employs TRBV2 and TRBJ2-5; the D gene is possibly TRBD2 (6 bases). The CDR3 runs 15 residues. Germline V lookup: CDR1 SNHLY, CDR2 FYNNEI. V was cut by 4 bases and J by 1 base, with 13 bases left in between.

V and J are TRBV27 and TRBJ1-1; D unresolved. The CDR3 totals 14 residues. With 6 bases removed from V and 6 bases from J, the gap between germline ends came to 17 bases. Per the germline V gene, CDR1 is MNHEY and CDR2 is SMNVEV (reference sequence). CDR3 sequence: CASRRFMGMSEAFF. The CDR3 nucleotides read TGTGCCAGCAGGAGATTCATGGGCATGTCTGAAGCTTTCTTT.

This clone occurred a few times. The rearrangement uses TRBV11-2 and TRBJ1-2; 7 positions match TRBD1. From germline, CDR1 is SGHAT and CDR2 FQNNGV. This CDR3 spans 14 amino acids. Losses at the gene ends were 3 bases for V and 8 bases for J; bases not matched to a gene: 9. CDR3 bases: TGTGCCAGCAGCTTGATCACAGGGGCGCCGGGCTACACCTTC. This gives the protein CASSLITGAPGYTF. The full variable domain, rest sourced from reference TRBV11-2 and TRBJ1-2, is EAGVAQSPRYKIIEKRQSVAFWCNPISGHATLYWYQQILGQGPKLLIQFQNNGVVDDSQLPKDRFSAERLKGVDSTLKIQPAKLEDSAVYLCASSLITGAPGYTFGSGTRLTVV.

This chain joins TRBV13 and TRBJ1-1; the D is unclear. Deletions cut 5 bases from V and 4 bases from J, with 11 bases between. CDR1 PRHDT and CDR2 FYEKMQ come from the germline V gene (reference sequence). There are 13 residues in the CDR3. CDR3 sequence (DNA): TGTGCCAGCAGCCGACTGAGAGGCACTGAAGCTTTCTTT. Its translation is CASSRLRGTEAFF.

The rearrangement uses TRBV28 and TRBJ1-2; D is uncertain. The V gene lost 6 bases and the J gene lost 4 bases, with 12 bases spanning the gap. CDR1 and CDR2 (germline): MDHEN, SYDVKM. The CDR3 is 13 amino acids. The CDR3 DNA is TGTGCCAGCAGCCGCGGGATGAGCTATGGCTACACCTTC. Its protein is CASSRGMSYGYTF.

The chain links TRBV6-1 to TRBJ1-1, with 7 bases matching TRBD1. The germline CDR1 and CDR2 sequences are MNHNS and SASEGT. V lost 1 base, J lost 11 bases, and 10 bases stayed unmatched. The CDR3 length is 14 residues. The chain's CDR3 is CASSEDAGGEVAFF. The CDR3 DNA reads as TGTGCCAGCAGTGAAGATGCAGGGGGTGAAGTGGCTTTCTTT.

This clone showed up just once. The chain employs TRBV6-5 and TRBJ2-5, with 10 bases identical to TRBD1. CDR1 and CDR2 (germline): MNHEY, SVGAGI. J lost 8 bases, V lost 5 bases, and 8 bases had no gene match. There are 14 residues in the CDR3. The CDR3 DNA follows: TGTGCCAGCAGTCGACAGGGGGCGCGTATAACCCAGTACTTC. Translated, it gives CASSRQGARITQYF.

The table lists this clone with a few counts. The chain has TRBV5-1 and TRBJ2-3, with 7 bases matching TRBD1. V shed 2 bases, J shed 0 bases, and the junction held 6 bases outside the gene matches. The CDR3 has 16 residues. Germline CDR1 and CDR2: SGHRS and YFSETQ. For the CDR3, the DNA is TGCGCCAGCAGCTTCCGACAGGGTACGAGCACAGATACGCAGTATTTT. Translating it yields CASSFRQGTSTDTQYF.

The rearrangement uses TRBV19 and TRBJ1-5; D uncertain. Germline values: CDR1 LNHDA, CDR2 SQIVND (reference sequence). V lost 5 bases, J lost 7 bases, and 15 bases lay in between. This CDR3 has 14 amino acids. CDR3 DNA sequence: TGTGCCAGTAGTGAGGGAGTAGGAGAACAGCCCCAGCATTTT. It yields the protein CASSEGVGEQPQHF. Supplemented by reference TRBV19 and TRBJ1-5, the full variable domain reads DGGITQSPKYLFRKEGQNVTLSCEQNLNHDAMYWYRQDPGQGLRLIYYSQIVNDFQKGDIAEGYSVSREKKESFPLTVTSAQKNPTAFYLCASSEGVGEQPQHFGDGTRLSIL.

The gene calls are TRBV7-2 and TRBJ1-5; D remains unclear. Per the germline V gene, CDR1 is SGHTA and CDR2 is FQGNSA. The CDR3 runs 14 residues. The germline V and J ends were trimmed by 6 bases and 0 bases, with 9 bases remaining between them. Here the CDR3 DNA reads TGTGCCAGCAGTCCTAGTTATAGCAATCAGCCCCAGCATTTT. Encoded protein: CASSPSYSNQPQHF.

The chain combines TRBV19 with TRBJ1-5; TRBD1 matches at 9 bases. Germline V gene data show CDR1 as LNHDA and CDR2 as SQIVND (reference sequence). This CDR3 comprises 15 residues. V lost 7 bases, J lost 4 bases, and 8 bases stayed unmatched. This CDR3 is CASTTRTGENQPQHF. CDR3 nucleotides: TGTGCCAGTACCACGCGGACAGGGGAAAATCAGCCCCAGCATTTT.